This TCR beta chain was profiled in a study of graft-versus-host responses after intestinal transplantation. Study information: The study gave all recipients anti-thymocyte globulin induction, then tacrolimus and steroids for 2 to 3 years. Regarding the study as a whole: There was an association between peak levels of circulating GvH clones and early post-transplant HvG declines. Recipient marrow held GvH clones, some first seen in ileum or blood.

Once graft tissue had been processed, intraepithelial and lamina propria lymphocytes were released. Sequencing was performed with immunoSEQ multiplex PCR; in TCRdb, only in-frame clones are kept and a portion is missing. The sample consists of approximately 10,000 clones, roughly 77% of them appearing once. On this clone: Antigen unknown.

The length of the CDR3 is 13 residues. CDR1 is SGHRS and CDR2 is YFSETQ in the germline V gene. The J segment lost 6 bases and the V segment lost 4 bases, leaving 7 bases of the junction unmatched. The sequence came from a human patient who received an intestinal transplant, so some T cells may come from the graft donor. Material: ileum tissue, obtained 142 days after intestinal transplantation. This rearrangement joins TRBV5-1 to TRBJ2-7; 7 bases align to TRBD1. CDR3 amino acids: CASSVNRGSEQYF. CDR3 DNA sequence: TGCGCCAGCAGCGTTAACAGGGGCAGCGAGCAGTACTTC. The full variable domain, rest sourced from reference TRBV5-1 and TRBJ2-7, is KAGVTQTPRYLIKTRGQQVTLSCSPISGHRSVSWYQQTPGQGLQFLFEYFSETQRNKGNFPGRFSGRQFSNSRSEMNVSTLELGDSALYLCASSVNRGSEQYFGPGTRLTVT.